This is a list of T cell receptor beta chains from one sample in a study of blood T cell repertoires in COVID-19. Sequenced by immunoSEQ multiplex PCR; TCRdb stores in-frame clones only, minus some. Of approximately 170,000 clones listed, 81% are singletons. The sample comprised peripheral blood. These receptors all come from a man between 60 and 70 years old with active or convalescent COVID-19. CDR3s include the opening cysteine and the closing phenylalanine or tryptophan. D genes are given only for firm matches. Clone size is given for some rows only: seen once, a few or many times, or a class if the clone is expanded.

J gene: TRBJ1-3
clone size: NA
V gene: TRBV28
D gene: TRBD1
CDR3 DNA: TGTGCCAGCAGTTCCGGGACAGGGGGCCCTGGAAACACCATATATTTT
CDR3 protein: CASSSGTGGPGNTIYF

J gene: TRBJ2-3
clone size: NA
V gene: TRBV6-6
D gene: NA
CDR3 DNA: TGTGCCAGCACTAAAAGCGGGAGCACAGATACGCAGTATTTT
CDR3 protein: CASTKSGSTDTQYF

J gene: TRBJ2-7
clone size: NA
V gene: TRBV7-9
D gene: TRBD1
CDR3 DNA: TGTGCCAGCAGCCAGACACAGGGGACCTACGAGCAGTACTTC
CDR3 protein: CASSQTQGTYEQYF

J gene: TRBJ2-5
clone size: NA
V gene: TRBV18
D gene: TRBD2
CDR3 DNA: TGTGCCAGCTCACCACAGCGGGAGAGGGGGCAAGAGACCCAGTACTTC
CDR3 protein: CASSPQRERGQETQYF

J gene: TRBJ1-4
clone size: NA
V gene: TRBV4-1
D gene: TRBD1
CDR3 DNA: TGCGCCAGCAGCCTACCGGGACAGGGAATTGAAAAACTGTTTTTT
CDR3 protein: CASSLPGQGIEKLFF

J gene: TRBJ1-5
clone size: few
V gene: TRBV18
D gene: NA
CDR3 DNA: TGTGCCAGCTCACTTGGGGCAGCAGACAATCAGCCCCAGCATTTT
CDR3 protein: CASSLGAADNQPQHF

J gene: TRBJ2-7
clone size: NA
V gene: TRBV10-3
D gene: TRBD1
CDR3 DNA: TGTGCCATCAGTGAAGAGGGACAGGGGGCCTACGAGCAGTACTTC
CDR3 protein: CAISEEGQGAYEQYF

J gene: TRBJ1-2
clone size: NA
V gene: TRBV10-1
D gene: TRBD1
CDR3 DNA: TGCGCCAGCACGTCCCCTGACAGGGGTAGAGGCTACACCTTC
CDR3 protein: CASTSPDRGRGYTF

J gene: TRBJ1-1
clone size: NA
V gene: TRBV9
D gene: NA
CDR3 DNA: TGTGCCAGCAGCGACGGACAGATAAAAATGAACACTGAAGCTTTCTTT
CDR3 protein: CASSDGQIKMNTEAFF

J gene: TRBJ2-5
clone size: NA
V gene: TRBV19
D gene: NA
CDR3 DNA: TGTGCCAGTAGTATTTTGGACTCCGGCGGTGAGACCCAGTACTTC
CDR3 protein: CASSILDSGGETQYF

J gene: TRBJ2-1
clone size: NA
V gene: TRBV4-1
D gene: TRBD1
CDR3 DNA: TGCGCCAGCAGTCTACAGGGGGGTGCGGTGGTTGAGCAGTTCTTC
CDR3 protein: CASSLQGGAVVEQFF

J gene: TRBJ1-2
clone size: NA
V gene: TRBV24-1
D gene: NA
CDR3 DNA: TGTGCCACCAGTGATTCAACAGGGAATTTGAACTATGGCTACACCTTC
CDR3 protein: CATSDSTGNLNYGYTF

J gene: TRBJ2-7
clone size: NA
V gene: TRBV28
D gene: NA
CDR3 DNA: TGTGCCAGCAGTTTACCCAGAGGGGGTTTTTCCTACGAGCAGTACTTC
CDR3 protein: CASSLPRGGFSYEQYF

J gene: TRBJ1-5
clone size: NA
V gene: TRBV11-2
D gene: TRBD1
CDR3 DNA: TGTGCCAGCAGCTTCCCGGGACAGGGACAGCCCCAGCATTTT
CDR3 protein: CASSFPGQGQPQHF

J gene: TRBJ2-3
clone size: NA
V gene: TRBV6-5
D gene: NA
CDR3 DNA: TGTGCCAGCAGTTACTCGACACAGGTGAACACAGATACGCAGTATTTT
CDR3 protein: CASSYSTQVNTDTQYF

J gene: TRBJ2-7
clone size: NA
V gene: TRBV14
D gene: NA
CDR3 DNA: TGTGCCAGCAGCCAAGATATTGGGGGGAAGCAGTACTTC
CDR3 protein: CASSQDIGGKQYF

J gene: TRBJ2-5
clone size: NA
V gene: TRBV24-1
D gene: TRBD1
CDR3 DNA: TGTGCCACCACTGACAGGGGGGAGACCCAGTACTTC
CDR3 protein: CATTDRGETQYF

J gene: TRBJ2-3
clone size: few
V gene: TRBV20-1
D gene: TRBD2
CDR3 DNA: TGCAGTGCTAGTATTAGAACTAGCGGGGCAGATACGCAGTATTTT
CDR3 protein: CSASIRTSGADTQYF

J gene: TRBJ1-5
clone size: NA
V gene: TRBV3-1/TRBV3-2
D gene: TRBD1
CDR3 DNA: TGTGCCAGCAGCCAAGGTTACAGGGGACAGCCCCAGCATTTT
CDR3 protein: CASSQGYRGQPQHF

J gene: TRBJ1-1
clone size: NA
V gene: TRBV2
D gene: TRBD1
CDR3 DNA: TGTGCCAGCAGTGCAGAGGGACAGAAGAACACTGAAGCTTTCTTT
CDR3 protein: CASSAEGQKNTEAFF

J gene: TRBJ2-5
clone size: NA
V gene: TRBV9
D gene: TRBD1
CDR3 DNA: TGTGCCAGCAGCGCTGGGGAGACAGGGCGGTGGGAGACCCAGTACTTC
CDR3 protein: CASSAGETGRWETQYF

J gene: TRBJ2-3
clone size: NA
V gene: TRBV3-1/TRBV3-2
D gene: TRBD2
CDR3 DNA: TGTGCCAGCAGCGAGACTAGCGGTAGCACAGATACGCAGTATTTT
CDR3 protein: CASSETSGSTDTQYF

J gene: TRBJ1-2
clone size: NA
V gene: TRBV7-9
D gene: TRBD1
CDR3 DNA: TGTGCCAGCAGCCCCGGGACAGGGGAAGATGGCTACACCTTC
CDR3 protein: CASSPGTGEDGYTF

J gene: TRBJ2-7
clone size: once
V gene: TRBV6-5
D gene: NA
CDR3 DNA: TGTGCCAGCAGTTATTCTCGAGGGCGTAGCTACGAGCAGTACTTC
CDR3 protein: CASSYSRGRSYEQYF

J gene: TRBJ1-6
clone size: NA
V gene: TRBV15
D gene: TRBD1
CDR3 DNA: TGTGCCACCAGCAGAGAGACAGGGGGCGCCGGGAATTCACCCCTCCACTTT
CDR3 protein: CATSRETGGAGNSPLHF

J gene: TRBJ2-7
clone size: many
V gene: TRBV6-5
D gene: TRBD1
CDR3 DNA: TGTGCCAGCGAAAGGGAGGTGTCAGGGGGCAACGAGCAGTACTTC
CDR3 protein: CASEREVSGGNEQYF

J gene: TRBJ2-5
clone size: NA
V gene: TRBV11-2
D gene: TRBD2
CDR3 DNA: TGTGCCAGCAGCTTAAGGTTAGCGGGGGAAGAGACCCAGTACTTC
CDR3 protein: CASSLRLAGEETQYF

J gene: TRBJ1-4
clone size: NA
V gene: TRBV7-9
D gene: TRBD1
CDR3 DNA: TGTGCCAGCAGCTTAGGCACAGGGGTGGTTAATGAAAAACTGTTTTTT
CDR3 protein: CASSLGTGVVNEKLFF

J gene: TRBJ1-2
clone size: once
V gene: TRBV6-2/TRBV6-3
D gene: NA
CDR3 DNA: TGTGCCAGCAGTCTCCTAGCTAACTATGGCTACACCTTC
CDR3 protein: CASSLLANYGYTF

J gene: TRBJ1-4
clone size: once
V gene: TRBV14
D gene: NA
CDR3 DNA: TGTGCCAGCAGCACCCAGGGTTCGACTAATGAAAAACTGTTTTTT
CDR3 protein: CASSTQGSTNEKLFF

J gene: TRBJ1-2
clone size: NA
V gene: TRBV7-2
D gene: NA
CDR3 DNA: TGTGCCAGCAGCTTGAGAATAGGCAGGGGTGACTATGGCTACACCTTC
CDR3 protein: CASSLRIGRGDYGYTF

J gene: TRBJ1-1
clone size: few
V gene: TRBV28
D gene: NA
CDR3 DNA: TGTGCCAGCATCTTACCGGGAGGCACTGAAGCTTTCTTT
CDR3 protein: CASILPGGTEAFF

J gene: TRBJ2-1
clone size: NA
V gene: TRBV2
D gene: NA
CDR3 DNA: TGTGCCAGCTGGGGTGCGGGCTCCTACAATGAGCAGTTCTTC
CDR3 protein: CASWGAGSYNEQFF

J gene: TRBJ1-2
clone size: few
V gene: TRBV6-5
D gene: TRBD1
CDR3 DNA: TGTGCCAGCAGCTCCGGACAGGGAGGATACTATGGCTACACCTTC
CDR3 protein: CASSSGQGGYYGYTF

J gene: TRBJ2-7
clone size: NA
V gene: TRBV14
D gene: TRBD1
CDR3 DNA: TGTGCCAGCAGGGGGACAGGGGTCGGCGAGCAGTACTTC
CDR3 protein: CASRGTGVGEQYF

J gene: TRBJ2-3
clone size: NA
V gene: TRBV5-6
D gene: TRBD2
CDR3 DNA: TGTGCCAGCAGCTCATCTAGCGGGGGGGCCCAAGATACGCAGTATTTT
CDR3 protein: CASSSSSGGAQDTQYF

J gene: TRBJ1-1
clone size: NA
V gene: TRBV18
D gene: NA
CDR3 DNA: TGTGCCAGCTCACCTCCTAACAGGGATAACACTGAAGCTTTCTTT
CDR3 protein: CASSPPNRDNTEAFF

J gene: TRBJ1-6
clone size: NA
V gene: TRBV6-1
D gene: TRBD1
CDR3 DNA: TGTGCCAGCAGTGAAGACCAGGGGGCGACGTATTCACCCCTCCACTTT
CDR3 protein: CASSEDQGATYSPLHF

J gene: TRBJ1-2
clone size: many
V gene: TRBV4-1
D gene: TRBD1
CDR3 DNA: TGCGCCAGCAGCCAGGACCGGGACAGGGCCTATGGCTACACCTTC
CDR3 protein: CASSQDRDRAYGYTF

J gene: TRBJ2-7
clone size: NA
V gene: TRBV30
D gene: TRBD1
CDR3 DNA: TGTGCCTGCTCGACCCGGGACAGGGCCTACGAGCAGTACTTC
CDR3 protein: CACSTRDRAYEQYF

J gene: TRBJ1-1
clone size: NA
V gene: TRBV7-9
D gene: NA
CDR3 DNA: TGTGCCAGCAGCTTAGTACAGGGGAACACTGAAGCTTTCTTT
CDR3 protein: CASSLVQGNTEAFF

J gene: TRBJ1-4
clone size: NA
V gene: TRBV2
D gene: NA
CDR3 DNA: TGTGCCAGCAGCCTCGTAGAAAAACTGTTTTTT
CDR3 protein: CASSLVEKLFF

J gene: TRBJ1-6
clone size: once
V gene: TRBV18
D gene: TRBD1
CDR3 DNA: TGTGCCAGCTCACCTGGACAGGCCTCGAATTCACCCCTCCACTTT
CDR3 protein: CASSPGQASNSPLHF

J gene: TRBJ2-7
clone size: few
V gene: TRBV7-2
D gene: NA
CDR3 DNA: TGTGCCAGCAGCCCCGGACAGACCGCGAGCTACGAGCAGTACTTC
CDR3 protein: CASSPGQTASYEQYF

J gene: TRBJ2-5
clone size: few
V gene: TRBV7-2
D gene: TRBD2
CDR3 DNA: TGTGCCAGCAGCACCGGGACTAGCGGGCGAGTAGAGACCCAGTACTTC
CDR3 protein: CASSTGTSGRVETQYF

J gene: TRBJ2-3
clone size: NA
V gene: TRBV3-1/TRBV3-2
D gene: TRBD2
CDR3 DNA: TGTGCCAGCAGCCAAGGGACTAGCGGGGGGGGCACAGATACGCAGTATTTT
CDR3 protein: CASSQGTSGGGTDTQYF